What follows are 3 T cell receptor beta chains derived from one specimen sequenced in a study of cytomegalovirus exposure and HLA in healthy donors. In the PCR, 60 Vbeta and 13 Jbeta primers were used. Assay: immunoSEQ multiplex PCR; the TCRdb copy retains only in-frame clones and omits some. Of fewer than 200,000 clones in the sample, 75% to 80% are singletons; the top ten hold around 0.96%. The sequenced material came from PBMCs. The receptors come from a woman between 45 and 60 years old in good health and CMV-seropositive.

J is TRBJ2-1 and V is TRBV2, with D tentatively TRBD2 (5 bases). This CDR3 is 14 amino acids long. Germline loops: CDR1 SNHLY, CDR2 FYNNEI. V lost 6 bases, J lost 1 base, and 10 bases lay in between. The CDR3 loop reads CASRDRTSYNEQFF. CDR3 nucleotides: TGTGCCAGCAGGGATAGGACTTCCTACAATGAGCAGTTCTTC.

This sequence joins TRBV4-2 and TRBJ2-2; a weak D match, TRBD1 (5 bases). The germline V gene has CDR1 LGHNA and CDR2 YNFKEQ. V was pared by 0 bases and J by 7 bases, with 15 bases between. The CDR3 runs 16 residues. The CDR3 coding sequence is TGTGCCAGCAGCCAAGATCGAGCAGGGCTGAGCGGGGAGCTGTTTTTT. Protein sequence: CASSQDRAGLSGELFF.

This clone has just a few counts. The rearrangement links TRBV6-5 to TRBJ2-7; TRBD1 matches 9 bases. CDR1 is MNHEY and CDR2 is SVGAGI in the germline V gene. CDR3 length equals 14 residues. Trimming cost V 5 bases and J 6 bases; bases outside gene matches: 8. The CDR3 here is CASSRTGQGAEQYF. The CDR3 DNA reads TGTGCCAGCAGTCGTACGGGACAGGGTGCCGAGCAGTACTTC.